Many counts were recorded for the clone carrying this TCR beta chain. These data originate in a study of T-cell reconstitution after alpha-beta-depleted transplantation in children. V was clipped by 3 bases and J by 10 bases, with 10 bases between them. This CDR3 is 13 amino acids long. Unique molecular identifiers tagged the TCRbeta library. A single record per CDR3 protein comes from TCRdb applying MiXCR to the PCR reads. Counted here are about 640,000 distinct CDR3 sequences, around 17% occurring once; the ten biggest clones make up 1.1%. V is TRBV12-3 or TRBV12-4 and J is TRBJ1-6; D is unresolved. The TCR sequence derives from a human donor who donated a stem cell graft to a child with acute myeloid leukemia. This specimen consisted of PBMCs from the stem cell graft donor, obtained from the stem cell graft. DNA for the CDR3: TGTGCCAGCAGTTTGGGCAAAAACTCACCCCTCCACTTT. Residues: CASSLGKNSPLHF.